The 21 T cell receptor beta chains below all came from one sample that was sequenced in a study of cytomegalovirus exposure and HLA in healthy donors. A multiplex PCR was run with 60 Vbeta primers and 13 Jbeta primers. This table comes from immunoSEQ multiplex PCR, and its TCRdb copy is limited to in-frame clones, with some not included. The table shows roughly 150,000 clones, with approximately 82% occurring only once. Sequencing was done on a sample of PBMCs. These TCRs come from a young man in good health and CMV-seropositive.

This clone was counted between two and nine times. The CDR3, as DNA: TGTGCCAGTAGTTGGGGGGACAGGGCTATGAAAGGCAATCAGCCCCAGCATTTT. It codes for CASSWGDRAMKGNQPQHF. The chain uses TRBV19 and TRBJ1-5, with TRBD1 matching over 9 bases. Germline CDR1 is LNHDA and CDR2 is SQIVND (reference sequence). V was pared by 5 bases and J by 2 bases, with 13 bases of the junction left unmatched. The length of the CDR3 is 18 residues.

The J gene is TRBJ2-3, the V gene TRBV10-3; no clear D gene. The CDR3 spans 11 residues. The ends were cut back, 6 bases at V and 6 bases at J, with 7 bases in the middle. Germline CDR1 reads ENHRY; CDR2 reads SYGVKD. For the CDR3, the DNA is TGTGCCATCAGGATCGGGGATACGCAGTATTTT. Amino acids: CAIRIGDTQYF.

The V call is TRBV10-3, the J call TRBJ2-6, with 7 bases identical to TRBD2. Germline V gene sequence: CDR1 ENHRY, CDR2 SYGVKD. This CDR3 has 15 amino acids. V shed 3 bases and J 2 bases; nucleotides not matched to a gene: 1. This CDR3 is CAISEAGPGANVLTF. DNA of the CDR3: TGTGCCATCAGTGAAGCGGGGCCTGGGGCCAACGTCCTGACTTTC.

The V and J genes are TRBV28 and TRBJ2-4; possible D gene TRBD1, 5 bases. This CDR3 region has 14 residues. V dropped 5 bases and J dropped 3 bases, with 11 bases sitting between them. From germline, CDR1 is MDHEN and CDR2 SYDVKM. The CDR3 DNA follows: TGTGCCAGCAGTCCCGGACATAGCAAAAACATTCAGTACTTC. This translates into CASSPGHSKNIQYF. Drawing the rest from reference TRBV28 and TRBJ2-4, the complete variable domain is DVKVTQSSRYLVKRTGEKVFLECVQDMDHENMFWYRQDPGLGLRLIYFSYDVKMKEKGDIPEGYSVSREKKERFSLILESASTNQTSMYLCASSPGHSKNIQYFGAGTRLSVL.

A single count supports this clone. The CDR3 is CASSLEIEGARGNTIYF. DNA of the CDR3: TGTGCCAGCTCACTTGAAATCGAGGGGGCGCGCGGAAACACCATATATTTT. The chain uses TRBV18 and TRBJ1-3; TRBD1 matches at 7 bases. Germline V gives CDR1 KGHSH, CDR2 LQKENI. This CDR3 is 17 amino acids long. V gave up 4 bases and J gave up 4 bases; unmatched junction bases: 13. Full variable domain (remainder filled in from reference TRBV18 and TRBJ1-3): NAGVMQNPRHLVRRRGQEARLRCSPMKGHSHVYWYRQLPEEGLKFMVYLQKENIIDESGMPKERFSAEFPKEGPSILRIQQVVRGDSAAYFCASSLEIEGARGNTIYFGEGSWLTVV.

This clone was seen more than once but under ten times. The chain recombines TRBV13 with TRBJ2-2; 10 bases are shared with TRBD2. Germline loops: CDR1 PRHDT, CDR2 FYEKMQ (reference sequence). The CDR3 is 13 residues long. Trimming cost V 7 bases and J 6 bases; bases outside gene matches: 2. The CDR3 protein is CASNSGRAGELFF. The DNA of the CDR3 is TGTGCCAGCAACAGCGGGAGGGCCGGGGAGCTGTTTTTT.

This clone has more than one count but fewer than ten. The chain links TRBV30 to TRBJ2-1; D might be TRBD2 (6 bases). This CDR3 region has 15 residues. The ends were cut back, 0 bases at V and 3 bases at J, with 12 bases in the middle. Germline V lookup: CDR1 GTSNPN, CDR2 SVGIG (reference sequence). The CDR3 reads CAWSVPGRFYNEQFF. The DNA for the CDR3 is TGTGCCTGGAGTGTTCCCGGGAGATTCTACAATGAGCAGTTCTTC.

The chain couples TRBV6-1 to TRBJ2-7; TRBD1 aligns across 7 bases. V was clipped by 1 base and J by 4 bases; unmatched bases: 4. Germline V gives CDR1 MNHNS, CDR2 SASEGT. This CDR3 is built from 14 residues. CDR3 DNA: TGTGCCAGCAGTGAAGAACACAGGGGATACGAGCAGTACTTC. This translates into CASSEEHRGYEQYF.

V is TRBV19 and J is TRBJ2-1; TRBD2 aligns across 8 bases. After removal of 3 bases from V and 7 bases from J, the junction contained 14 bases not matched to a gene. This CDR3 region has 17 residues. The germline gives CDR1 LNHDA, CDR2 SQIVND (reference sequence). CDR3 nucleotide sequence: TGTGCCAGTAGTATCCGGCGTGGGCGGGAGGTACCTAATGAGCAGTTCTTC. As protein: CASSIRRGREVPNEQFF. The full variable domain, rest sourced from reference TRBV19 and TRBJ2-1, is DGGITQSPKYLFRKEGQNVTLSCEQNLNHDAMYWYRQDPGQGLRLIYYSQIVNDFQKGDIAEGYSVSREKKESFPLTVTSAQKNPTAFYLCASSIRRGREVPNEQFFGPGTRLTVL.

The chain combines TRBV9 with TRBJ1-2; D call uncertain. V was pared by 6 bases and J by 5 bases, with 8 bases between. Germline V CDR1 and CDR2: SGDLS, YYNGEE. This CDR3 is 11 amino acids long. The CDR3 region is CASNSPYGYTF. The DNA of the CDR3 is TGTGCCAGCAACAGTCCTTATGGCTACACCTTC.

V and J are TRBV29-1 and TRBJ2-5; D might be TRBD2 (6 bases). The tail of the sequence fits TRBJ2-7 better, so the J call may be wrong. CDR1 is SQVTM and CDR2 is ANQGSEA in the germline V gene. The CDR3 has 11 residues. CDR3 DNA: TGCAGCGTGGGACTTCAATACGAGCAGTACTTC. This translates into CSVGLQYEQYF.

The chain joins TRBV25-1 to TRBJ1-2; D gene uncertain. CDR3 length equals 12 residues. Germline CDR1 MGHDK, CDR2 SYGVNS. V dropped 4 bases and J dropped 7 bases, with 10 bases sitting between them. The CDR3 DNA reads as TGTGCCAGCAGTGCCGAGGCGGGTGGCTACACCTTC. The encoded protein is CASSAEAGGYTF.

This clone has more than one count but fewer than ten. The rearrangement uses TRBV4-2 and TRBJ1-5, with D unresolved. V shed 4 bases and J shed 3 bases, with 10 bases lying between them. The CDR3 runs to 14 residues. CDR1 LGHNA and CDR2 YNFKEQ come from the germline V gene. The CDR3 loop is CASSPTRVNQPQHF. CDR3 sequence (DNA): TGTGCCAGCAGCCCCACACGGGTCAATCAGCCCCAGCATTTT.

This clone was seen ten or more times. The rearrangement links TRBV18 to TRBJ1-4, with 10 bases aligning to TRBD1. The V gene's germline CDR1 is KGHSH and CDR2 LQKENI. This CDR3 is built from 14 residues. The ends lost 3 bases at V and 6 bases at J; junction bases unmatched: 1. In nucleotides, the CDR3 is TGTGCCAGCTCACCTGGGACAGGGGATGAAAAACTGTTTTTT. Its translation: CASSPGTGDEKLFF.

The CDR3 region is CASTGGGDTQYF. DNA for the CDR3: TGTGCCAGCACGGGAGGGGGGGATACGCAGTATTTT. The rearrangement uses TRBV6-6 and TRBJ2-3, with 8 bases fitting TRBD2. The J segment lost 6 bases and the V segment lost 7 bases, leaving 3 bases of the junction unmatched. The germline gives CDR1 MNHNY, CDR2 SVGAGI (reference sequence). The CDR3 covers 12 residues.

Notes on this clone: The junction does not match germline at one end; this may be a read error. The chain employs TRBV18 and TRBJ2-6, with a tentative D call TRBD1 (5 bases). The CDR3 length is 19 residues. Germline V gene lookup returns CDR1 KGHSH and CDR2 LQKENI. The CDR3 protein is CASSLDTARSRSGANVPTF. The DNA of the CDR3 is TGTGCCAGCTCACTCGACACGGCGCGATCGCGATCTGGGGCCAACGTCCCGACTTTC.

This clone has only a few counts. V is TRBV7-6 and J is TRBJ2-3; TRBD2 matches at 11 bases. There are 16 residues in the CDR3. CDR1 is SGHVS and CDR2 is FNYEAQ in the germline V gene. The V gene end was trimmed by 6 bases and the J gene end by 2 bases; junction bases not matched to a gene: 7. The CDR3 bases are TGTGCCAGCAGTTCCGGGACTAGCGGCTACACAGATACGCAGTATTTT. Translation: CASSSGTSGYTDTQYF.

The J gene is TRBJ1-1, the V gene TRBV5-1; D unresolved. V lost 5 bases and J lost 1, with 12 bases in between. Looked up from germline, CDR1 is SGHRS and CDR2 is YFSETQ. This CDR3 spans 14 amino acids. The CDR3 protein is CASSPSVPNTEAFF. The CDR3 coding sequence is TGCGCCAGCAGTCCTTCGGTGCCGAACACTGAAGCTTTCTTT.

The J gene is TRBJ1-6, the V gene TRBV6-5; 7 bases line up with TRBD1. The CDR3 extends over 14 amino acids. V lost 6 bases to trimming and J lost 6 bases; unmatched junction nucleotides: 5. The germline V gene has CDR1 MNHEY and CDR2 SVGAGI. The CDR3 reads CASSLDRVNSPLHF. The DNA of the CDR3 is TGTGCCAGCAGCCTCGACAGGGTTAATTCACCCCTCCACTTT.

The chain recombines TRBV5-5 with TRBJ2-2; D is perhaps TRBD2 (5 bases). CDR3 length equals 16 residues. From germline, CDR1 is SGHKS and CDR2 YYEKEE (reference sequence). Deletions cut 3 bases from V and 4 bases from J, with 16 bases between. CDR3 nucleotides: TGTGCCAGCAGCTCCCCCTTCCGGGGTAGCACCGGGGAGCTGTTTTTT. Amino acid sequence: CASSSPFRGSTGELFF.

This clone was seen just once. The chain combines TRBV28 with TRBJ1-4, with TRBD1 matching over 9 bases. Germline CDR1 reads MDHEN; CDR2 reads SYDVKM. The CDR3 extends over 12 amino acids. V lost 10 bases to trimming and J lost 8 bases; unmatched junction nucleotides: 5. This chain's CDR3 is CAIYGTGEKLFF. The CDR3, as DNA: TGTGCCATTTATGGGACAGGGGAAAAACTGTTTTTT.